This TCR beta chain originates from a study of memory CD4+ T cells and cytomegalovirus serostatus. Regarding the study as a whole: Of 150 to 200 reported CMV TCRbeta sequences, 65 to 85 were found in memory CD4+ repertoires. Repertoires predicted CMV serostatus with median bootstrapped AUC of approximately 0.94.

In the authors' methods: Out-of-frame sequences were removed, leaving 2 million to 2.5 million distinct TCRbeta sequences. Only in-frame clones appear in the TCRdb table, and some are missing; sequencing was by immunoSEQ multiplex PCR. That table is the source of V, J and clone size, and D and trimming were worked out from the DNA. The sample holds tens of thousands of clones, 70% to 85% seen once. About this clone: Its antigen is still unknown.

Single viable CD3+CD4+CD8-CD45RO+ cells were sorted as the memory CD4+ T cells. Total CD4+ T cells were enriched by CD4 positive selection. V was trimmed by 1 base and J by 6 bases, leaving 7 bases between them. The germline gives CDR1 SGHTA, CDR2 FQGNSA. The CDR3 runs 12 residues. The clonotype originates from an adult in good health and CMV-seronegative. J is TRBJ2-7 and V is TRBV7-2; the D gene is possibly TRBD1 (6 bases). The specimen sequenced was memory CD4+ T cells from blood. The CDR3 spells CASSLDRAEQYF. CDR3 in DNA: TGTGCCAGCAGCTTAGACAGGGCCGAGCAGTACTTC.